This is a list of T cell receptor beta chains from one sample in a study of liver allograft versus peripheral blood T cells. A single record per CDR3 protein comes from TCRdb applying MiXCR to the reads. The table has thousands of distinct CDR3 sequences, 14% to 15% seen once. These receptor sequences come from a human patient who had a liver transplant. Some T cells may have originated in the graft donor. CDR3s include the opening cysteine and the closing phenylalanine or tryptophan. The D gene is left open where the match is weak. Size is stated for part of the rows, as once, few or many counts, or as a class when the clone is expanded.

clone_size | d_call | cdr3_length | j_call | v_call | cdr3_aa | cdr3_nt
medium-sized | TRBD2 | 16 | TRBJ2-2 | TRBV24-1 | CATSVAGRANTGELFF | TGTGCCACCAGTGTGGCCGGGAGGGCGAACACCGGGGAGCTGTTTTTT
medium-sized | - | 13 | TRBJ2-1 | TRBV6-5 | CASTRPGGNEQFF | TGTGCCAGCACCAGGCCCGGGGGCAATGAGCAGTTCTTC
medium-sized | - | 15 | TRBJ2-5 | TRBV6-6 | CASSSDKVLRETQYF | TGTGCCAGCAGTTCGGACAAGGTGCTAAGAGAGACCCAGTACTTC
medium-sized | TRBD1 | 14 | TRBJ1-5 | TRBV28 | CASSPGTGAQPQHF | TGTGCCAGCAGTCCCGGGACAGGGGCTCAGCCCCAGCATTTT
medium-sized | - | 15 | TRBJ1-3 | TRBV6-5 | CASSSTGSSGNTIYF | TGTGCCAGCAGTTCAACAGGGAGCTCTGGAAACACCATATATTTT
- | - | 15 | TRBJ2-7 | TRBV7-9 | CASSLDGGPSYEQYF | TGTGCCAGCAGCTTAGATGGAGGACCCTCCTACGAGCAGTACTTC
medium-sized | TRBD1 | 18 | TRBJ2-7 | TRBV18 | CASSPTNPGQGIGYEQYF | TGTGCCAGCTCACCCACTAACCCGGGACAGGGTATTGGATACGAGCAGTACTTC
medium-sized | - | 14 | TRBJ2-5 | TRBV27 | CASSLSQGQETQYF | TGTGCCAGCAGTTTATCGCAGGGGCAAGAGACCCAGTACTTC
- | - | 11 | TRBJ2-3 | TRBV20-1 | CSAVSTDTQYF | TGCAGTGCTGTCAGCACAGATACGCAGTATTTT
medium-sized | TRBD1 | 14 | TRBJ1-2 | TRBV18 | CASSPGTGAYGYTF | TGTGCCAGCTCCCCCGGGACAGGGGCCTATGGCTACACCTTC
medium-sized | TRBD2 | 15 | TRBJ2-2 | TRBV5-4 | CASSLGLAGVGELFF | TGTGCCAGCAGCTTGGGACTAGCGGGAGTCGGGGAGCTGTTTTTT
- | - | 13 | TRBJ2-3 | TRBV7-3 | CASSPGGTDTQYF | TGTGCCAGCAGCCCAGGGGGGACAGATACGCAGTATTTT
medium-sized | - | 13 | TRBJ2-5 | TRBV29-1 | CSVVRGWGETQYF | TGCAGCGTTGTGAGGGGTTGGGGGGAGACCCAGTACTTC
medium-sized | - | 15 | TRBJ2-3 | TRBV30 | CAWSFLQPGTDTQYF | TGTGCCTGGAGCTTCCTGCAGCCTGGCACAGATACGCAGTATTTT
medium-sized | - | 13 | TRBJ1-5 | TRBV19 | CASSIGENQPQHF | TGTGCCAGTAGTATAGGGGAGAATCAGCCCCAGCATTTT
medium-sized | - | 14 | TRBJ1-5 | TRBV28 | CASRPGTPNQPQHF | TGTGCCAGCCGCCCCGGGACCCCCAATCAGCCCCAGCATTTT
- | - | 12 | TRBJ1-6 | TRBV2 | CASRDRGSPLHF | TGTGCCAGCAGGGACAGAGGCTCACCCCTCCACTTT
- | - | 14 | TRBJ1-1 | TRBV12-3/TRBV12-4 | CASSPRGSAGGAFF | TGTGCCAGCAGTCCTCGCGGGAGCGCCGGTGGAGCTTTCTTT
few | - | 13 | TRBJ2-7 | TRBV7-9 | CASSSTVGYEQYF | TGTGCCAGCAGCTCCACCGTCGGTTACGAGCAGTACTTC
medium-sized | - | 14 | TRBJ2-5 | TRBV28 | CASSRAGTQETQYF | TGTGCCAGCAGTCGGGCCGGTACCCAAGAGACCCAGTACTTC
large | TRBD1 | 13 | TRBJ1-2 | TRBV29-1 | CSVSTGTDYGYTF | TGCAGCGTTTCCACCGGGACAGACTATGGCTACACCTTC
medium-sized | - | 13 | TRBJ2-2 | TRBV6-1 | CATGAITPGELFF | TGTGCCACCGGGGCCATAACCCCCGGGGAGCTGTTTTTT
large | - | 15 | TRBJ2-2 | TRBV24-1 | CATSDPGTNTGELFF | TGTGCCACCAGTGATCCGGGAACGAACACCGGGGAGCTGTTTTTT
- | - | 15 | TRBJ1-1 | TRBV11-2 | CASSHGGGPVTEAFF | TGTGCCAGCAGTCATGGGGGGGGGCCGGTCACTGAAGCTTTCTTT
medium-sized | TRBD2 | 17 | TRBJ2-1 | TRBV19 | CASSIGREGLSYNEQFF | TGTGCCAGTAGTATTGGGCGGGAGGGACTGTCCTACAATGAGCAGTTCTTC
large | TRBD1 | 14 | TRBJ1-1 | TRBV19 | CASRQQGANTEAFF | TGTGCCAGTAGGCAACAGGGGGCGAACACTGAAGCTTTCTTT
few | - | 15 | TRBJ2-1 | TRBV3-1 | CASSPGVGGYNEQFF | TGTGCCAGCAGCCCCGGGGTAGGTGGCTACAATGAGCAGTTCTTC
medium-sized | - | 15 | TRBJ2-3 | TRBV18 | CASSQVGAGTDTQYF | TGTGCCAGCTCGCAGGTGGGAGCGGGCACAGATACGCAGTATTTT
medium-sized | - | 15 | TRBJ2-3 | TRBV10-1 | CASSESAGQQDTQYF | TGCGCCAGCAGTGAGTCGGCGGGCCAACAGGATACGCAGTATTTT
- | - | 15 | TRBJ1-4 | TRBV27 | CASSFTGGRREKLFF | TGTGCCAGCAGTTTTACGGGGGGGCGCCGTGAAAAACTGTTTTTT
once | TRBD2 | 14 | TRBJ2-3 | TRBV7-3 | CASSLGLAGDTQYF | TGTGCCAGCAGCTTAGGTCTAGCGGGGGATACGCAGTATTTT
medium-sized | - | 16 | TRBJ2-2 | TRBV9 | CASSVAGVENTGELFF | TGTGCCAGCAGCGTAGCAGGGGTGGAGAACACCGGGGAGCTGTTTTTT
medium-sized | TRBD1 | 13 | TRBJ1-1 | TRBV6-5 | CASSYRTGGEAFF | TGTGCCAGCAGTTACCGGACAGGGGGAGAAGCTTTCTTT
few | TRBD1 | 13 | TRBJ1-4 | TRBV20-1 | CSAREGGREKLFF | TGCAGTGCTAGAGAAGGGGGCAGGGAAAAACTGTTTTTT
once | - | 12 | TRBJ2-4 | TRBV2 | CASSEWGVVQYF | TGTGCCAGCAGTGAATGGGGCGTCGTTCAGTACTTC
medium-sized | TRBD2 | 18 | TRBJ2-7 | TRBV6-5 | CASSPRGGDIMGTSEQYF | TGTGCCAGCAGTCCCCGGGGGGGGGATATTATGGGAACGTCCGAGCAGTACTTC
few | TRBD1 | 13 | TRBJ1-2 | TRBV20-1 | CSASGRGPDGYTF | TGCAGTGCTAGCGGGAGGGGGCCGGATGGCTACACCTTC
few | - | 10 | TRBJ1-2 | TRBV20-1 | CPRGCLGYTF | TGCCCCAGGGGCTGTCTTGGCTACACCTTC
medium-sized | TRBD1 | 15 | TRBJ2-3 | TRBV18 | CASSPGTAPADTQYF | TGTGCCAGCTCGCCCGGGACAGCCCCGGCGGATACGCAGTATTTT
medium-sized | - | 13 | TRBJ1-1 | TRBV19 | CASSIKGDTEAFF | TGTGCCAGTAGTATTAAGGGGGACACTGAAGCTTTCTTT
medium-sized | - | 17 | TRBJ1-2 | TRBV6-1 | CASSESLGKRTMVGYTF | TGTGCCAGCAGTGAAAGCCTAGGGAAGCGAACTATGGTTGGCTACACCTTC
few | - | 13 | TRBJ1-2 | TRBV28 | CASSYREAEGYTF | TGTGCCAGCTCGTACAGGGAGGCAGAGGGCTACACCTTC
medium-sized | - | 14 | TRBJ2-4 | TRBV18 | CASSREQSKNIQYF | TGTGCCAGCTCACGGGAACAATCCAAAAACATTCAGTACTTC
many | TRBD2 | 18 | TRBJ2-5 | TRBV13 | CASSLGLAAYPSQETQYF | TGTGCCAGCAGCTTAGGACTAGCGGCCTACCCGAGCCAAGAGACCCAGTACTTC
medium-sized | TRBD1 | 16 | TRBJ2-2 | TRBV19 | CASSIATTGGGGELFF | TGTGCCAGTAGTATAGCCACGACAGGGGGTGGCGGGGAGCTGTTTTTT
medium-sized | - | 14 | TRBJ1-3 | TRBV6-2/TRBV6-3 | CASKGLRERHTIYF | TGTGCCAGCAAAGGACTCAGGGAAAGACACACCATATATTTT
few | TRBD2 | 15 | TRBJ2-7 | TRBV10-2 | CASSELSGTSGEQYF | TGCGCCAGCAGTGAGTTATCAGGGACTAGTGGGGAGCAGTACTTC
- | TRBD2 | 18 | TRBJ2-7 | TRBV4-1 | CASSQDWVLAGGKYEQYF | TGCGCCAGCAGCCAAGATTGGGTTCTAGCGGGAGGGAAATACGAGCAGTACTTC
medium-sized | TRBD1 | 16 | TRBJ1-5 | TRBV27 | CASSKIGQGPNQPQHF | TGTGCCAGCAGTAAGATCGGACAGGGCCCCAATCAGCCCCAGCATTTT
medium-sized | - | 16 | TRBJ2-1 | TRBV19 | CATLGGEGTLYNEQFF | TGTGCCACTCTAGGGGGGGAGGGGACGTTGTACAATGAGCAGTTCTTC
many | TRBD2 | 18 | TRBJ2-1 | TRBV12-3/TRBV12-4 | CASSTGLAGGVPYNEQFF | TGTGCCAGCAGCACGGGACTAGCGGGAGGAGTACCCTACAATGAGCAGTTCTTC
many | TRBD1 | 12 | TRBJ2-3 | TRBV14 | CASGTGGDTQYF | TGTGCCAGTGGGACAGGGGGTGATACGCAGTATTTT
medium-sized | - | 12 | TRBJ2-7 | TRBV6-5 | CASSYSTYEQYF | TGTGCCAGCAGTTACTCTACCTACGAGCAGTACTTC
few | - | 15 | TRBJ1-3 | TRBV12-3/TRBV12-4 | CASSSQLPAGNTIYF | TGTGCCAGCAGTTCCCAGCTACCCGCTGGAAACACCATATATTTT
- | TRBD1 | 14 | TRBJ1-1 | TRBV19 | CASSFDRDNTEAFF | TGTGCCAGTAGTTTCGACAGGGATAACACTGAAGCTTTCTTT
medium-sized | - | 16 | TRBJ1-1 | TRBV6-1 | CASSEALAGMNTEAFF | TGTGCCAGCAGTGAAGCGCTGGCAGGGATGAACACTGAAGCTTTCTTT
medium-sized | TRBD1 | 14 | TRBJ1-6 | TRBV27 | CASRTTGGGSPLHF | TGTGCCAGCAGAACGACAGGGGGGGGTTCACCCCTCCACTTT
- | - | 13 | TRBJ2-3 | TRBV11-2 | CASIGTSTDTQYF | TGTGCCAGCATAGGGACTAGCACAGATACGCAGTATTTT
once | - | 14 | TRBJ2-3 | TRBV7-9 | CASSLSRGPDTQYF | TGTGCCAGCAGCTTAAGTCGGGGCCCAGATACGCAGTATTTT